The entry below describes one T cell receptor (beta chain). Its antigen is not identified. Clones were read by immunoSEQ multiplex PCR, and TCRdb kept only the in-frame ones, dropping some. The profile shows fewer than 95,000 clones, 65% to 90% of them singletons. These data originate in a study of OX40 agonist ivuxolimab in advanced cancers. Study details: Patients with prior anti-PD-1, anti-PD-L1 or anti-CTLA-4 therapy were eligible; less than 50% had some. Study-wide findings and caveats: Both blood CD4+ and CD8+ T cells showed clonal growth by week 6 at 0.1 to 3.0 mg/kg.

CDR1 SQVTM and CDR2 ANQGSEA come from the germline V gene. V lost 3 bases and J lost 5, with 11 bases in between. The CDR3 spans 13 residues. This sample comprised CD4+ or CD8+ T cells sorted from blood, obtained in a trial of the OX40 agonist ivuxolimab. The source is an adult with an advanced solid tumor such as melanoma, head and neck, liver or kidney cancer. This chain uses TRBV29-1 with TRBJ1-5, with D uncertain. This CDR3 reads CSVDSGSDQPQHF. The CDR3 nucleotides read TGCAGCGTTGATAGCGGGTCAGATCAGCCCCAGCATTTT.